The next 29 T cell receptor beta chains were all read from a single sample in a study of spatial heterogeneity in lung cancer. Regarding time point: sample taken at primary tumor resection. TCRdb used MiXCR to reprocess the 5' RACE reads, holding one entry per CDR3 protein. The repertoire consists of over 1,500 distinct CDR3 sequences, with roughly 13% occurring once and the leading ten covering around 13%. The material sequenced was normal lung tissue next to the tumor, taken at surgery. These receptors all come from a female donor with early-stage non-small cell lung cancer.

This chain links TRBV5-5 with TRBJ2-3; 15 bases fit TRBD2. The CDR3 covers 16 residues. V was clipped by 5 bases and J by 2 bases; unmatched bases: 3. Germline lookup yields CDR1 SGHKS and CDR2 YYEKEE (reference sequence). The CDR3, as DNA: TGTGCCAGCAGTGGGACTAGCGGGGGGACCACAGATACGCAGTATTTT. Its protein is CASSGTSGGTTDTQYF.

This clonotype was picked up many times. The V and J genes are TRBV3-1 and TRBJ2-2; 7 positions agree with TRBD2. The J segment lost 5 bases and the V segment lost 8 bases, leaving 8 bases of the junction unmatched. The CDR3 has 14 residues. Germline V CDR1 and CDR2: LGHDT, YNNKEL (reference sequence). The CDR3 DNA reads TGTGCCAGCCGAGGACTAGTTTCGACCGGGGAGCTGTTTTTT. It is translated as CASRGLVSTGELFF. Supplemented by reference TRBV3-1 and TRBJ2-2, the full variable domain reads DTAVSQTPKYLVTQMGNDKSIKCEQNLGHDTMYWYKQDSKKFLKIMFSYNNKELIINETVPNRFSPKSPDKAHLNLHINSLELGDSAVYFCASRGLVSTGELFFGEGSRLTVL.

This clonotype is medium-sized. The genes are TRBV7-9 and TRBJ2-1, with TRBD1 as a possible D gene (5 bases). Germline V CDR1 and CDR2: SEHNR, FQNEAQ (reference sequence). The CDR3 is made up of 15 amino acids. V lost 3 bases to trimming and J lost 4 bases, with 13 bases between them. The CDR3 DNA is TGTGCCAGCAGCTTTGTTAGGGGTGGATACAATGAGCAGTTCTTC. This gives the protein CASSFVRGGYNEQFF. The full variable domain, its missing parts supplied by reference TRBV7-9 and TRBJ2-1, is DTGVSQNPRHKITKRGQNVTFRCDPISEHNRLYWYRQTLGQGPEFLTYFQNEAQLEKSRLLSDRFSAERPKGSFSTLEIQRTEQGDSAMYLCASSFVRGGYNEQFFGPGTRLTVL.

V is TRBV12-3 or TRBV12-4 and J is TRBJ1-1; D ambiguous. The CDR3 consists of 16 residues. Trimming shortened V by 3 bases and J by 1 base, and 15 bases separated the two germline ends. CDR3 DNA sequence: TGTGCCAGCAGTTTCCCGAGACCTTGGGGGAACACTGAAGCTTTCTTT. Amino acids: CASSFPRPWGNTEAFF.

This clonotype is medium-sized in the sample. The chain uses TRBV3-1 and TRBJ2-1, with TRBD2 matching over 13 bases. V gave up 6 bases and J gave up 7 bases; unmatched junction bases: 6. The CDR3 has 15 residues. The germline V gene encodes CDR1 LGHDT and CDR2 YNNKEL (reference sequence). CDR3 nucleotide sequence: TGTGCCAGCAGTAGGACTAGCGGGAGTTGGAATGAGCAGTTCTTC. This gives the protein CASSRTSGSWNEQFF.

This clonotype is categorized as medium-sized. V is TRBV12-3 or TRBV12-4 and J is TRBJ1-2; 7 nucleotides align to TRBD1. The CDR3 totals 13 residues. The junction had 6 bases not matched to a gene; V was cut back by 6 bases and J by 5 bases. Here the CDR3 reads CASSHTGAYGYTF. As DNA, the CDR3 is TGTGCCAGCAGCCACACAGGGGCATATGGCTACACCTTC.

This clonotype has ten or more counts. The chain couples TRBV7-3 to TRBJ2-2; weak D call: TRBD2 (5 bases). V was cut by 5 bases and J by 5 bases, with 9 bases left in between. CDR1 is SGHTA and CDR2 is FQGTGA in the germline V gene. This CDR3 has 13 amino acids. The CDR3 region has the DNA TGTGCCAGCAGCGCACTAGTGACCGGGGAGCTGTTTTTT. Protein sequence: CASSALVTGELFF.

This clonotype ranks as hyperexpanded (1% or more). The chain combines TRBV28 with TRBJ2-7; TRBD1 agrees at 8 bases. V shed 5 bases and J 3 bases; nucleotides not matched to a gene: 9. From germline, CDR1 is MDHEN and CDR2 SYDVKM. The CDR3 totals 15 residues. The CDR3, as DNA: TGTGCCAGCAGTCCTAGGACAGGGAACTTCTACGAGCAGTACTTC. This gives the protein CASSPRTGNFYEQYF.

There are many counts of this clonotype. This CDR3 reads CASSNRGPTEAFF. In nucleotides, the CDR3 is TGTGCCAGCAGTAACAGGGGGCCAACTGAAGCTTTCTTT. The chain recombines TRBV12-3 or TRBV12-4 with TRBJ1-1, with TRBD1 identical over 9 bases. Germline trimming cut 5 bases from V and 5 bases from J; bases unmatched to any gene: 3. This CDR3 region has 13 residues.

By share, this clonotype ranks as medium-sized. The chain combines TRBV7-9 with TRBJ2-1; 9 positions agree with TRBD2. Trimming took 2 bases from V and 4 from J; bases not matched to a gene: 0. This CDR3 is built from 14 residues. CDR1 is SEHNR, CDR2 FQNEAQ, per germline (reference sequence). CDR3 residues: CASSLTSGYNEQFF. DNA of the CDR3: TGTGCCAGCAGCTTAACTAGCGGGTACAATGAGCAGTTCTTC.

There are many counts of this clonotype. This chain joins TRBV11-3 and TRBJ1-1; D not certain. The CDR3 length is 13 residues. Germline assignment: CDR1 SGHNT and CDR2 YENEEA. The V end was cut by 0 bases, the J end by 1 base, with 3 bases between. The CDR3: CASSLEWNTEAFF. The DNA of the CDR3 is TGTGCCAGCAGCTTAGAGTGGAACACTGAAGCTTTCTTT.

This clonotype was picked up many times. J is TRBJ2-7 and V is TRBV30, with D tentatively TRBD2 (5 bases). The V end was cut by 5 bases, the J end by 6 bases, with 11 bases between. CDR1 and CDR2 from the germline V gene are GTSNPN and SVGIG (reference sequence). The CDR3 totals 11 residues. The CDR3 DNA reads TGTGCCTGGCATAGGAGCGGCGAGCAGTACTTC. Amino acid sequence: CAWHRSGEQYF. Based on the CDR3 plus reference TRBV30 and TRBJ2-7, the full variable domain is SQTIHQWPATLVQPVGSPLSLECTVEGTSNPNLYWYRQAAGRGLQLLFYSVGIGQISSEVPQNLSASRPQDRQFILSSKKLLLSDSGFYLCAWHRSGEQYFGPGTRLTVT.

This clonotype was seen ten or more times. The CDR3 region is CASSRDSRDSQYF. As DNA, the CDR3 is TGTGCCAGCAGCCGGGACAGCCGGGACTCCCAGTACTTC. V is TRBV27 and J is TRBJ2-5, with D possibly being TRBD1 (7 bases). Germline V gene data show CDR1 as MNHEY and CDR2 as SMNVEV (reference sequence). V gave up 6 bases and J gave up 9 bases, with 17 bases separating them. The CDR3 extends over 13 amino acids.

Relative to its sample, this clonotype is medium-sized (0.01 to 0.1%). The chain has TRBV6-2 or TRBV6-3 and TRBJ2-7; 10 bases agree with TRBD2. This CDR3 is built from 16 residues. The ends lost 6 bases at V and 2 bases at J; junction bases unmatched: 10. The germline gives CDR1 MNHEY, CDR2 SVGEGT. The CDR3, as DNA: TGTGCCAGCAGCGATTTGACTAGCGGGTTGGCCTACGAGCAGTACGTC. This sequence encodes CASSDLTSGLAYEQYV.

This clonotype was seen only a few times. V gene TRBV5-6 combines with J gene TRBJ2-1; TRBD2 matches at 7 bases. This CDR3 contains 16 residues. V lost 3 bases to trimming and J lost 1 base; unmatched junction nucleotides: 7. Germline V gives CDR1 SGHDT, CDR2 YYEEEE. Here the CDR3 DNA reads TGTGCCAGCAGCTCCGATAGGGGACTATCCTACAATGAGCAGTTCTTC. Encoded protein: CASSSDRGLSYNEQFF.

This clonotype is termed medium-sized. V usage is TRBV24-1 and J usage is TRBJ2-2, with 11 bases fitting TRBD1. CDR3 size: 14 residues. In germline, CDR1 is KGHDR, CDR2 SFDVKD. The V gene end was trimmed by 7 bases and the J gene end by 5 bases; junction bases not matched to a gene: 2. The CDR3, as DNA: TGTGCCACCAGAGGACAGGGGGCTACCGGGGAGCTGTTTTTT. The encoded protein is CATRGQGATGELFF.

This clonotype is categorized as medium-sized. V and J are TRBV9 and TRBJ1-1; D is uncertain. The germline V and J ends were trimmed by 5 bases and 2 bases, with 19 bases remaining between them. Germline V gives CDR1 SGDLS, CDR2 YYNGEE. The CDR3 runs 16 residues. Written as DNA, the CDR3 is TGTGCCAGCAGAGCCTTGCAAAGGTCGGGAAACACTGAAGCTTTCTTT. Its translation is CASRALQRSGNTEAFF.

The chain has TRBV11-2 and TRBJ2-7; TRBD1 agrees at 11 bases. Trimming took 3 bases from V and 2 from J; bases not matched to a gene: 6. The V gene's germline CDR1 is SGHAT and CDR2 FQNNGV. There are 16 residues in the CDR3. CDR3 in amino acids: CASSFRDRGRPYEQYF. The CDR3 region has the DNA TGTGCCAGCAGCTTCCGGGACAGGGGGAGGCCCTACGAGCAGTACTTC. Drawing the rest from reference TRBV11-2 and TRBJ2-7, the complete variable domain is EAGVAQSPRYKIIEKRQSVAFWCNPISGHATLYWYQQILGQGPKLLIQFQNNGVVDDSQLPKDRFSAERLKGVDSTLKIQPAKLEDSAVYLCASSFRDRGRPYEQYFGPGTRLTVT.

This clonotype is categorized as medium-sized. V gene TRBV28 combines with J gene TRBJ2-7; D is unclear. Germline-derived CDR1 and CDR2 are MDHEN and SYDVKM. The CDR3 contains 11 residues. The germline V and J ends were trimmed by 8 bases and 2 bases, with 7 bases remaining between them. The CDR3 here is CASGITYEQYF. The CDR3 bases are TGTGCCAGCGGGATTACCTACGAGCAGTACTTC.

This clonotype rates as medium-sized. This chain joins TRBV10-3 and TRBJ1-5; D not resolved. Germline V gene data show CDR1 as ENHRY and CDR2 as SYGVKD. The V and J ends lost 10 bases and 2 bases respectively, with 21 bases between them. The CDR3 covers 16 residues. The CDR3 DNA sequence: TGTGCCACCAGCGGGCCGGGAGTGACGGGCAATCAGCCCCAGCATTTT. This sequence encodes CATSGPGVTGNQPQHF.

This clonotype ranks as medium-sized. This chain joins TRBV18 and TRBJ2-7, with 11 bases aligning to TRBD2. This CDR3 is built from 19 residues. The V and J ends lost 4 bases and 2 bases, in that order; junction bases with no gene match: 16. The germline V gene encodes CDR1 KGHSH and CDR2 LQKENI. CDR3 coding DNA: TGTGCCAGCTCACTATTAGCGGGAGGGCCTCGAGCACCAGCCTACGAGCAGTACTTC. This sequence encodes CASSLLAGGPRAPAYEQYF.

By sample share, this clonotype is medium-sized. The rearrangement joins TRBV6-2 or TRBV6-3 to TRBJ2-5; D remains unclear. The CDR3 runs 13 residues. V was clipped by 3 bases and J by 2 bases, with 7 bases between them. Germline V gene sequence: CDR1 MNHEY, CDR2 SVGEGT. CDR3 sequence reads: CASSYRPQETQYF. The CDR3 DNA reads as TGTGCCAGCAGTTATCGGCCACAAGAGACCCAGTACTTC.

This clonotype is medium-sized (0.01 to 0.1%) within its sample. This chain links TRBV3-1 with TRBJ2-3; 7 nucleotides line up with TRBD2. Trimming removed 0 bases from V and 4 bases from J; junction bases left unmatched: 7. The CDR3 is made up of 16 amino acids. Germline V gives CDR1 LGHDT, CDR2 YNNKEL (reference sequence). The CDR3 here is CASSQDRGVRADTQYF. As DNA, the CDR3 is TGTGCCAGCAGCCAAGATCGGGGGGTAAGGGCAGATACGCAGTATTTT.

By proportion, this clonotype is medium-sized. V usage is TRBV28 and J usage is TRBJ1-4; TRBD1 agrees at 8 bases. Trimming at V came to 6 bases and at J to 8 bases, leaving 8 bases not matched to a gene. This CDR3 comprises 14 residues. CDR1 and CDR2 from the germline V gene are MDHEN and SYDVKM. This CDR3 reads CASSWDRIREKLFF. In nucleotides, the CDR3 is TGTGCCAGCAGCTGGGACAGGATACGGGAAAAACTGTTTTTT.

The chain carries TRBV2 and TRBJ1-2; D is unresolved. V dropped 1 base and J dropped 4 bases, with 10 bases sitting between them. This CDR3 has 14 amino acids. Germline CDR1 is SNHLY and CDR2 is FYNNEI. The CDR3 DNA reads TGTGCCAGCAGTGAAGGCTGGCGGGGCTATGGCTACACCTTC. The encoded protein is CASSEGWRGYGYTF.

Sample share makes this clonotype large. This chain connects TRBV2 to TRBJ2-2; D is ambiguous. The CDR3 has 12 residues. Germline values: CDR1 SNHLY, CDR2 FYNNEI. V lost 6 bases, J lost 5 bases, and 7 bases lay in between. The CDR3 DNA reads TGTGCCAGCAGGATTGGGACCGGGGAGCTGTTTTTT. This sequence encodes CASRIGTGELFF.

This clonotype was observed at least ten times. The V and J genes are TRBV7-2 and TRBJ2-5; a weak D match, TRBD1 (5 bases). CDR1 is SGHTA, CDR2 FQGNSA, per germline. There are 14 residues in the CDR3. The V and J ends lost 5 bases and 0 bases respectively, with 10 bases between them. The CDR3 nucleotides are TGTGCCAGCAGCAAGGCAGGGTACCAAGAGACCCAGTACTTC. Residues: CASSKAGYQETQYF.

This clonotype qualifies as medium-sized. The DNA of the CDR3 is TGTGCCAGCAGTTACGACAGAACCGGGGAGCTGTTTTTT. Its translation: CASSYDRTGELFF. This chain links TRBV6-5 with TRBJ2-2; perhaps TRBD1 as D (5 bases). Germline V gives CDR1 MNHEY, CDR2 SVGAGI. Trimming took off 2 bases at V and 5 bases at J, with 6 bases between the two ends. There are 13 residues in the CDR3.

This chain links TRBV11-2 with TRBJ2-7, with 7 bases that match TRBD1. The CDR3 totals 14 residues. Germline V gene lookup returns CDR1 SGHAT and CDR2 FQNNGV. V dropped 2 bases and J dropped 2; count of bases not matched to a gene: 3. The CDR3 region is CASSLLTGAYEQYF. CDR3 sequence (DNA): TGTGCCAGCAGCTTACTTACAGGGGCCTACGAGCAGTACTTC.